The rows below give T cell receptor beta chains drawn from one sample of a study of CD8+ T cells in alopecia areata. The data were produced by immunoSEQ multiplex PCR, yet TCRdb's version contains in-frame clones alone and is incomplete. The sample consists of 75,000 to 100,000 clones, around two fifths of them appearing once. What was sequenced was CD4+ T cells sorted from blood. The receptors were gathered from a human donor with alopecia areata. The CDR3 runs from the conserved cysteine through the conserved F or W. D genes are given only for firm matches. Clone sizes are given selectively: once, few, many, or a class where the clone is expanded.

V: TRBV29-1; J: TRBJ2-1; size: -; D: -; CDR3: CSVDPQGGGNEQFF; DNA: TGCAGCGTTGATCCCCAGGGGGGAGGCAATGAGCAGTTCTTC
V: TRBV29-1; J: TRBJ2-7; size: few; D: -; CDR3: CSVEEGGGQYF; DNA: TGCAGCGTTGAAGAGGGGGGAGGGCAGTACTTC
V: TRBV29-1; J: TRBJ2-7; size: -; D: -; CDR3: CSVGRVSYEQYF; DNA: TGCAGCGTTGGCAGGGTGTCCTACGAGCAGTACTTC
V: TRBV18; J: TRBJ2-7; size: few; D: -; CDR3: CASSPPIDHEQYF; DNA: TGTGCCAGCTCACCACCGATCGATCACGAGCAGTACTTC
V: TRBV30; J: TRBJ2-1; size: -; D: -; CDR3: CAWSGVNEQFF; DNA: TGTGCCTGGAGCGGGGTCAATGAGCAGTTCTTC
V: TRBV30; J: TRBJ1-2; size: -; D: -; CDR3: CAWSSGRGGYTF; DNA: TGTGCCTGGAGTTCGGGGCGAGGTGGCTACACCTTC
V: TRBV29-1; J: TRBJ2-1; size: few; D: TRBD1; CDR3: CSVETTGDSYNEQFF; DNA: TGCAGCGTTGAAACTACAGGGGACTCCTACAATGAGCAGTTCTTC
V: TRBV29-1; J: TRBJ2-3; size: few; D: -; CDR3: CSVGRSWGEDTQYF; DNA: TGCAGCGTCGGCAGATCTTGGGGGGAAGATACGCAGTATTTT
V: TRBV30; J: TRBJ1-2; size: -; D: TRBD1; CDR3: CAWSIQGGGYTF; DNA: TGTGCCTGGAGTATACAGGGGGGAGGCTACACCTTC
V: TRBV11-1; J: TRBJ2-1; size: -; D: -; CDR3: CASIHQGGGEQFF; DNA: TGTGCCAGCATCCATCAGGGAGGCGGTGAGCAGTTCTTC
V: TRBV29-1; J: TRBJ2-3; size: few; D: -; CDR3: CSVVGAADTQYF; DNA: TGCAGCGTTGTCGGGGCGGCAGATACGCAGTATTTT
V: TRBV30; J: TRBJ1-2; size: few; D: -; CDR3: CAWSPDFGVGYTF; DNA: TGTGCCTGGAGCCCGGACTTTGGGGTTGGCTACACCTTC
V: TRBV29-1; J: TRBJ2-5; size: few; D: -; CDR3: CSVLRGGTVAQYF; DNA: TGCAGCGTCCTAAGGGGTGGAACTGTTGCCCAGTACTTC
V: TRBV29-1; J: TRBJ2-1; size: -; D: TRBD2; CDR3: CSAGLADEQFF; DNA: TGCAGCGCCGGACTAGCCGATGAGCAGTTCTTC
V: TRBV29-1; J: TRBJ1-1; size: few; D: -; CDR3: CSVFRGGTEAFF; DNA: TGCAGCGTTTTCCGGGGCGGCACTGAAGCTTTCTTT
V: TRBV1; J: TRBJ1-2; size: -; D: -; CDR3: CTSSQTLTNYGYTF; DNA: TGCACCAGCAGCCAGACCTTGACTAACTATGGCTACACCTTC
V: TRBV29-1; J: TRBJ2-2; size: few; D: TRBD2; CDR3: CSVESGSGGELFF; DNA: TGCAGCGTCGAAAGCGGGAGTGGCGGGGAGCTGTTTTTT
V: TRBV2; J: TRBJ1-1; size: -; D: TRBD1; CDR3: CASEKTGEDTEAFF; DNA: TGTGCCAGTGAAAAGACAGGGGAGGACACTGAAGCTTTCTTT
V: TRBV28; J: TRBJ1-1; size: -; D: -; CDR3: CASSSADGMNTEAFF; DNA: TGTGCCAGCAGTTCCGCGGACGGTATGAACACTGAAGCTTTCTTT
V: TRBV7-2; J: TRBJ2-2; size: few; D: TRBD1; CDR3: CASSSQGTGELFF; DNA: TGTGCCAGCAGCTCACAGGGGACCGGGGAGCTGTTTTTT
V: TRBV5-1; J: TRBJ1-6; size: -; D: -; CDR3: CASSSLDTTSPLHF; DNA: TGCGCCAGCAGCTCCCTTGACACGACTTCACCCCTCCACTTT
V: TRBV10-3; J: TRBJ2-1; size: -; D: -; CDR3: CAISERGLGDEQFF; DNA: TGTGCCATCAGTGAGCGGGGACTGGGGGATGAGCAGTTCTTC
V: TRBV29-1; J: TRBJ1-2; size: -; D: -; CDR3: CSVAGDGYTF; DNA: TGCAGCGTTGCTGGGGATGGCTACACCTTC
V: TRBV15; J: TRBJ2-1; size: -; D: -; CDR3: CATSGYYNEQFF; DNA: TGTGCCACCAGCGGGTATTACAATGAGCAGTTCTTC
V: TRBV28; J: TRBJ2-1; size: -; D: TRBD1; CDR3: CASQLGGDRGGSTSEDEQFF; DNA: TGTGCCAGCCAATTGGGTGGGGACAGGGGGGGCTCTACCTCCGAGGATGAGCAGTTCTTC
V: TRBV5-4; J: TRBJ1-4; size: -; D: -; CDR3: CASSSSDENEKLFF; DNA: TGTGCCAGCAGCTCATCAGACGAAAATGAAAAACTGTTTTTT
V: TRBV5-1; J: TRBJ2-3; size: once; D: -; CDR3: CASSLGASTDTQYF; DNA: TGCGCCAGCAGCTTGGGTGCCAGCACAGATACGCAGTATTTT
V: TRBV29-1; J: TRBJ2-1; size: -; D: TRBD2; CDR3: CSSGLAAEQFF; DNA: TGCAGCTCAGGACTAGCCGCCGAGCAGTTCTTC
V: TRBV29-1; J: TRBJ2-5; size: few; D: TRBD2; CDR3: CSASSGGAQETQYF; DNA: TGCAGCGCCTCTAGCGGGGGGGCCCAAGAGACCCAGTACTTC
V: TRBV30; J: TRBJ2-5; size: few; D: -; CDR3: CAWIRKETQYF; DNA: TGTGCCTGGATCAGGAAAGAGACCCAGTACTTC
V: TRBV23-1; J: TRBJ2-7; size: few; D: -; CDR3: CASSQSLAGTYEQYF; DNA: TGCGCCAGCAGTCAATCCCTCGCGGGGACCTACGAGCAGTACTTC
V: TRBV7-2; J: TRBJ2-7; size: -; D: TRBD2; CDR3: CASSPRGAGGQEQYF; DNA: TGTGCCAGCAGCCCCCGGGGGGCGGGGGGGCAAGAGCAGTACTTC
V: TRBV7-9; J: TRBJ1-5; size: few; D: -; CDR3: CASSLSSAGRNQPQHF; DNA: TGTGCCAGCAGCTTATCATCGGCAGGGCGCAATCAGCCCCAGCATTTT
V: TRBV29-1; J: TRBJ2-3; size: -; D: TRBD1; CDR3: CSVDRGRTDTQYF; DNA: TGCAGCGTTGACAGGGGGCGCACAGATACGCAGTATTTT
V: TRBV29-1; J: TRBJ2-7; size: -; D: TRBD1; CDR3: CSVQPGQAPYEQYF; DNA: TGCAGCGTTCAACCGGGACAGGCTCCCTACGAGCAGTACTTC
V: TRBV30; J: TRBJ1-6; size: -; D: TRBD1; CDR3: CAWRRQGSSYNSPLHF; DNA: TGTGCCTGGAGGCGACAGGGAAGCTCCTATAATTCACCCCTCCACTTT
V: TRBV11-2; J: TRBJ2-2; size: -; D: -; CDR3: CASSPLGEPKDGELFF; DNA: TGTGCCAGCAGCCCCTTAGGGGAACCGAAGGACGGGGAGCTGTTTTTT
V: TRBV4-2; J: TRBJ2-7; size: -; D: TRBD2; CDR3: CASSQGPGGGQYEQYF; DNA: TGTGCCAGCAGCCAAGGCCCTGGCGGGGGGCAGTACGAGCAGTACTTC
V: TRBV23-1; J: TRBJ2-2; size: -; D: -; CDR3: CASEAPGTGELFF; DNA: TGCGCCAGCGAGGCCCCGGGGACCGGGGAGCTGTTTTTT
V: TRBV29-1; J: TRBJ1-1; size: -; D: -; CDR3: CSAEGGFEAFF; DNA: TGCAGCGCAGAAGGGGGGTTTGAAGCTTTCTTT
V: TRBV29-1; J: TRBJ1-5; size: -; D: -; CDR3: CSVADRGNQPQHF; DNA: TGCAGCGTTGCAGATAGGGGAAATCAGCCCCAGCATTTT
V: TRBV18; J: TRBJ2-1; size: -; D: -; CDR3: CASSPPSRPYNEQFF; DNA: TGTGCCAGCTCACCACCTTCGCGACCGTACAATGAGCAGTTCTTC
V: TRBV6-5; J: TRBJ2-7; size: -; D: TRBD1; CDR3: CASSPGQIYEQYF; DNA: TGTGCCAGCAGTCCGGGACAGATCTACGAGCAGTACTTC